This paragraph reports one TCR beta chain. The protocol was immunoSEQ multiplex PCR, while the TCRdb copy is restricted to in-frame clones and leaves out a portion. The table shows about 160,000 clones, with just under 85% occurring only once. The data were obtained in a study of blood T cell repertoires in COVID-19. About the study: Sample material is recorded as cDNA or gDNA derived from T cells, B-cell-depleted T cells, or PBMCs.

Germline values: CDR1 LGHNA, CDR2 YSLEER. The CDR3 totals 16 residues. V was pared by 3 bases and J by 1 base, with 6 bases of the junction left unmatched. This sequence was found in a woman of 80 years or more with acute or convalescent COVID-19. The chain links TRBV4-3 to TRBJ1-1, with 9 bases identical to TRBD1. The sequenced sample consisted of peripheral blood. The CDR3 DNA follows: TGCGCCAGCAGCCATCTACAGGGGGCGGGGAACACTGAAGCTTTCTTT. Its translation: CASSHLQGAGNTEAFF.